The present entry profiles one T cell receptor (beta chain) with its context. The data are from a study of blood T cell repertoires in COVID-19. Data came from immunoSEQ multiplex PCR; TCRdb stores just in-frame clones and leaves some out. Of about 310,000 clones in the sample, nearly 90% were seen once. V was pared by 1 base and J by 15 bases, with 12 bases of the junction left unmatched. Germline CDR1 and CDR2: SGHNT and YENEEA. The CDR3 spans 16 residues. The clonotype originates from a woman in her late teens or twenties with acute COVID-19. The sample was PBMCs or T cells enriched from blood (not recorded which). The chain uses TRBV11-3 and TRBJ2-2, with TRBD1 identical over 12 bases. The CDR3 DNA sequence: TGTGCCAGCAGCTTAGGCAACCGGGACAGGGGGCGCGGGTTGTTTTTT. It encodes CASSLGNRDRGRGLFF.